These T cell receptor beta chains were read from a single sample in a study of tumor-infiltrating lymphocytes in primary liver carcinoma. MiXCR was run by TCRdb on the multiplex PCR reads, yielding one entry per CDR3 protein. The repertoire holds 85,000 to 100,000 distinct CDR3 sequences, with less than 70% as singletons. Sequences were obtained from tumor-adjacent normal liver tissue. All receptors come from a man aged 40-50 years with primary liver carcinoma and hepatitis B virus infection. The CDR3 runs from the conserved cysteine through the conserved F or W. The D gene is left open where the match is weak. Size is omitted from some rows. Given values are once, few, many or a class for expanded clones.

cdr3_nt,cdr3_aa,d_call,clone_size,j_call,v_call
TGTGCCACCCGGGACAGCTCACTCTATGAGCAGTACTTC,CATRDSSLYEQYF,TRBD1,few,TRBJ2-7,TRBV28
TGCAGCGTTTCCACCTGGACAGCCTCCTACGAGCAGTACTTC,CSVSTWTASYEQYF,-,few,TRBJ2-7,TRBV29-1
TGTGCCAGCAGCTGGGTAAGTCACGACAATGAGCAGTTCTTC,CASSWVSHDNEQFF,-,-,TRBJ2-1,TRBV11-3
TGTGCCAGCAGTTTGACCACTGAAGCTTTCTTT,CASSLTTEAFF,-,-,TRBJ1-1,TRBV28
TGCGACTGCAGCCAAGAGGGTGGGGGACTGAACACTGAAGCTTTCTTT,CDCSQEGGGLNTEAFF,-,-,TRBJ1-1,TRBV4-1
TGTGCTAGCAGCTGTGACACCTCTAGCACAGGTACGCAGTATTTT,CASSCDTSSTGTQYF,-,-,TRBJ2-3,TRBV6-2/TRBV6-3
TGTCTCAGCAGTTACTCGGGCGGGACTGGAGATACGCAGTATTTT,CLSSYSGGTGDTQYF,-,-,TRBJ2-3,TRBV6-5
TGTGCCAGCAGCTTAGCGGGGACAGAGGAAGAAAAACTGTTTTTT,CASSLAGTEEEKLFF,TRBD1,few,TRBJ1-4,TRBV7-9
TGTGTCAGTAGCCTCGGGACTAGCACACAAACAGGTACGCAGTATTTT,CVSSLGTSTQTGTQYF,TRBD2,-,TRBJ2-3,TRBV11-2
TGTGCCAGCAGCTTAAGCGTGGGACATAGGCAGTTCTTC,CASSLSVGHRQFF,-,-,TRBJ2-1,TRBV11-2
TGTGCCAGCAGCTTAGGGACTAGCGGGGCCTACAATGATCAGTTCTTC,CASSLGTSGAYNDQFF,TRBD2,-,TRBJ2-1,TRBV7-6
TGTGCCAGCAGTCCCGACCGGGAGGCTGGTGAAAAACTGTTTTTT,CASSPDREAGEKLFF,-,many,TRBJ1-4,TRBV28
TGTGCCAGCAGCAAAGCAGAGCGGGGCACAGATACGCAGTGTTTT,CASSKAERGTDTQCF,TRBD2,-,TRBJ2-3,TRBV6-1
TGTGCCAGCAGTTTAAGTTTAGAGACCCAGTACTTC,CASSLSLETQYF,-,many,TRBJ2-5,TRBV12-3/TRBV12-4
TGTGCCAGCAACCCCACGGGAGGTGGAATGTCGAATGGCTACACCTTC,CASNPTGGGMSNGYTF,-,-,TRBJ1-2,TRBV28
TGTGCCAGCAGTTACTCGCTGGGGGAATTGGATGGCTACACCTTC,CASSYSLGELDGYTF,-,many,TRBJ1-2,TRBV6-6
TGTGCCAGCAGTCCAACAGGGCTCGAGCAGTACTTC,CASSPTGLEQYF,-,many,TRBJ2-7,TRBV28
TGTGCCACCAGCAGAGCGCGGGCTAATGAAAAACTGTTTTTT,CATSRARANEKLFF,-,-,TRBJ1-4,TRBV15
TGTGCCAGCAGCTTGGGCCCTATGGGTGAAGCTTTCTTT,CASSLGPMGEAFF,-,-,TRBJ1-1,TRBV7-9
TGTGCCAGCAGTCTTCGCCCACCTGGAGTGAACACCGGGGAGCTGTTTTTT,CASSLRPPGVNTGELFF,-,many,TRBJ2-2,TRBV6-5
TGCAGCGTTGCCTGGACAGGAGGGGTTCGGCAGTACTTC,CSVAWTGGVRQYF,-,many,TRBJ2-7,TRBV29-1
TGTGCCAGCAGCTTAGCCAGGGAAACTGAAGCTTTCTTT,CASSLARETEAFF,-,few,TRBJ1-1,TRBV7-9
TGTGCCAGCAGCTACGGAGCTAGCACGGATACGCAGTATTTT,CASSYGASTDTQYF,-,-,TRBJ2-3,TRBV11-1
TGTGCAAGCAGTTCAGCCGCGACAGAATACGAGCAGTACTTC,CASSSAATEYEQYF,-,once,TRBJ2-7,TRBV11-2
TGTGCCAACAGCGGACAAGGGACAACCAGAGAGACCCAGTACTTC,CANSGQGTTRETQYF,-,-,TRBJ2-5,TRBV11-2
TGCGCCAGCATAGAAAGCTCCTACGAGCAGTACTTC,CASIESSYEQYF,-,many,TRBJ2-7,TRBV10-1
TGTGCCAGTAAATTCTCTGGGGCCAACGTCCTGACTTTC,CASKFSGANVLTF,-,-,TRBJ2-6,TRBV19
TGTGCCAGCAGTTTACGAGGGTCTTATCAGCCCCAGCATTTT,CASSLRGSYQPQHF,-,-,TRBJ1-5,TRBV28
TGTGCCATCAGTGAGTCAGGGGGCGGGGACACTGAAGCTTTCTTT,CAISESGGGDTEAFF,TRBD1,many,TRBJ1-1,TRBV10-3
TGTGCCAGCAACTTAGGGGGCGGGACTTGGAGCGAGCAGTACTTC,CASNLGGGTWSEQYF,-,-,TRBJ2-7,TRBV11-2
TGTGCCAGCGACGAGGGAGGGTTGGCCAAAAACATTCAGTACTTC,CASDEGGLAKNIQYF,TRBD2,-,TRBJ2-4,TRBV6-1
TGTGCCAGCAGCCTCGGCGAGACTGTATCCTACGAGCAGTACTTC,CASSLGETVSYEQYF,-,-,TRBJ2-7,TRBV11-2
TGTGCCAGCAGTTTACGAGGTGCAGGGAGGGATACGCAGTATTTT,CASSLRGAGRDTQYF,-,-,TRBJ2-3,TRBV11-1